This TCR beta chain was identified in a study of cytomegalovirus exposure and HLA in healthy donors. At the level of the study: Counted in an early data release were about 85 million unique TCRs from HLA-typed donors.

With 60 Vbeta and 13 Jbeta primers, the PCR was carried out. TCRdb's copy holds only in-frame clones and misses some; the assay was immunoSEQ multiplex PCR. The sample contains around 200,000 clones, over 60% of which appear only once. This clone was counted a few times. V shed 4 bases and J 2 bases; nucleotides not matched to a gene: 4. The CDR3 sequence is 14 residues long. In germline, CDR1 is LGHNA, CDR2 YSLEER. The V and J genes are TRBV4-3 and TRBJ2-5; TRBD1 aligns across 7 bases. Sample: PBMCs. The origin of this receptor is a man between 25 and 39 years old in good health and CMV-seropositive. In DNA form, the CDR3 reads TGCGCCAGCAGCCGACTACAGGGGCAAGAGACCCAGTACTTC. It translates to CASSRLQGQETQYF.